This T cell receptor (beta chain) was captured by sequencing in a study of T cell responses to AZD1222 COVID-19 vaccine. General observations from the study: Along spike, vaccine-associated CD4 TCRs were found throughout, with dominance at 160-218 and 743-854. Reportedly, close to half of spike-specific TCRs are directed against unmutated variant regions. Seropositive AZD1222 recipients at baseline numbered only six or seven.

V shed 4 bases, J shed 0 bases, and the junction held 3 bases outside the gene matches. This CDR3 is 15 amino acids long. The germline CDR1 and CDR2 sequences are MNHEY and SVGAGI. Generated by immunoSEQ multiplex PCR, the TCRdb table keeps only in-frame clones and is missing some. This table holds 80,000 or so clones, over 80% found once. Remarks on this clone: The antigen is undetermined.

Sample: peripheral blood, taken on day 0 of MenACWY control vaccination. This TCR derives from an adult in good health. This chain connects TRBV6-5 to TRBJ2-1; TRBD2 agrees at 7 bases. In DNA form, the CDR3 reads TGTGCCAGCAGTTCGTCGGGGGGCTCCTACAATGAGCAGTTCTTC. Protein product: CASSSSGGSYNEQFF.